This T cell receptor (beta chain) was recorded in a study of beta chain features in type 1 diabetes. Study results and caveats: All four CD4+ subsets of Type 1 diabetes patients contained TCRB CDR3s that were moderately but significantly shorter.

CDR3 length: 13 amino acids. With V trimmed by 3 bases and J by 7 bases, 5 bases remained unmatched. Germline V gene data show CDR1 as GTSNPN and CDR2 as SVGIG (reference sequence). Reverse transcription of all isolated RNA meant that expressed TCRB transcripts were sequenced. Repertoires were generated with immunoSEQ multiplex PCR, while TCRdb's copy carries only in-frame clones and drops some. The sample yields 600,000 or so clones, around an eighth seen once. This clone was counted between two and nine times. The antigen remains undetermined. Sequences were obtained from naive CD4+ T cells from blood. The clonotype was recovered from a man aged 18 to 29 with type 1 diabetes. This chain links TRBV30 with TRBJ1-2; 10 bases fit TRBD1. The CDR3 is CAWSHRTGGGYTF. CDR3 bases: TGTGCCTGGAGCCATCGGACAGGGGGTGGCTACACCTTC.